The T cell receptor beta chain described here comes from a study of blood T cell repertoires in COVID-19. Germline loops: CDR1 KGHDR, CDR2 SFDVKD. Trimming cost V 6 bases and J 6 bases; bases outside gene matches: 15. The CDR3 has 17 amino acids. Methods used by the authors: Amplified reference gene primers provided the basis for estimating nucleated cell counts. The data were produced by immunoSEQ multiplex PCR, yet TCRdb's version contains in-frame clones alone and is incomplete. V, J and clone size were drawn from that table, and D and trimming were deduced from the DNA. Among more than 20,000 clones, about 78% were seen once, and the ten largest hold around 13%.

The sample comprised peripheral blood. The V gene is TRBV24-1, the J gene TRBJ2-7, with 11 bases aligning to TRBD2. The sequence derives from a man in his fifties or sixties with active COVID-19. The CDR3 reads CATSPGDRLAGGTEQYF. CDR3 sequence (DNA): TGTGCCACCAGTCCGGGTGATCGGCTAGCGGGAGGAACCGAGCAGTACTTC.